A single T cell receptor (beta chain) is shown here with its context. Treatment here: preoperative locoregional IRX-2 cytokine immunotherapy. The sample comes from a study of preoperative IRX-2 immunotherapy in early breast cancer. Generated by immunoSEQ multiplex PCR, the TCRdb table keeps only in-frame clones and is missing some. Of 75,000 to 100,000 clones in the sample, 70% to 90% were seen once. CDR3 size: 18 residues. Sequenced here: tumor tissue, sampled after IRX-2 immunotherapy. This TCR derives from a human donor with breast cancer. The rearrangement joins TRBV12-2 to TRBJ2-2; the table's TRBD2 call for D was not verified on the DNA. TRBV12-2 is termed a pseudogene. CDR3 protein: CAPSGTGGPFLNTGELFF. CDR3 DNA sequence: TGTGCCCCATCGGGGACGGGAGGGCCCTTTCTGAACACCGGGGAGCTGTTTTTT.